These 26 T cell receptor beta chains were sequenced from one sample in a study of T-cell memory formation after mild COVID-19. TCRdb re-called the 5' RACE reads with MiXCR, one entry per CDR3 protein. The table shows roughly 400,000 distinct CDR3 sequences, with around 24% occurring only once. Input material: PBMCs or a T cell subset sorted from them (not recorded which). These receptors were collected from an adult woman who had mild COVID-19 (a few samples of this study predate the infection). Cell type and time point are not known.

This chain joins TRBV25-1 and TRBJ2-7, with D unresolved. Germline V lookup: CDR1 MGHDK, CDR2 SYGVNS. Trimming removed 4 bases from V and 4 bases from J, with 5 bases in between. The CDR3 extends over 11 amino acids. This chain's CDR3 is CASSVHYEQYF. The CDR3 DNA reads TGTGCCAGCAGTGTCCATTACGAGCAGTACTTC.

The J gene is TRBJ2-1, the V gene TRBV20-1; D gene unclear. The germline CDR1 and CDR2 sequences are DFQATT and SNEGSKA (reference sequence). Deletions cut 4 bases from V and 2 bases from J, with 12 bases between. This CDR3 region has 14 residues. The CDR3 DNA sequence: TGCAGTGCTAATCGACACGAGACCTACAATGAGCAGTTCTTC. Translating it yields CSANRHETYNEQFF.

This clonotype was observed a few times. The chain combines TRBV6-5 with TRBJ2-6; perhaps D is TRBD1 or TRBD2 (5 bases each). This CDR3 has 19 amino acids. Germline V lookup: CDR1 MNHEY, CDR2 SVGAGI. The germline V and J ends were trimmed by 5 bases and 0 bases, with 20 bases remaining between them. CDR3 sequence reads: CASSPLRGASGSGANVLTF. The CDR3, as DNA: TGTGCCAGCAGTCCACTCCGGGGCGCGAGCGGCTCTGGGGCCAACGTCCTGACTTTC.

This clonotype has a handful of counts. The genes are TRBV5-1 and TRBJ2-7; no reliable D call. CDR3 length: 14 amino acids. Germline CDR1 SGHRS, CDR2 YFSETQ. V was cut by 0 bases and J by 3 bases, with 10 bases left in between. Here the CDR3 DNA reads TGCGCCAGCAGCTTGGTTAGTACCGACTACGAGCAGTACTTC. This gives the protein CASSLVSTDYEQYF.

The chain employs TRBV5-1 and TRBJ1-1; no firm D call. The CDR3 totals 13 residues. The ends were cut back, 0 bases at V and 4 bases at J, with 7 bases in the middle. Germline CDR1 and CDR2: SGHRS and YFSETQ. CDR3 nucleotides: TGCGCCAGCAGCTTGGTCGGGTTCACTGAAGCTTTCTTT. The encoded protein is CASSLVGFTEAFF. Using reference TRBV5-1 and TRBJ1-1 for the parts outside the CDR3, the full variable domain is KAGVTQTPRYLIKTRGQQVTLSCSPISGHRSVSWYQQTPGQGLQFLFEYFSETQRNKGNFPGRFSGRQFSNSRSEMNVSTLELGDSALYLCASSLVGFTEAFFGQGTRLTVV.

This clonotype was observed a few times. The chain carries TRBV12-3 or TRBV12-4 and TRBJ1-2, with 7 bases aligning to TRBD1. Trimming cost V 5 bases and J 0 bases; bases outside gene matches: 18. CDR3 length equals 19 residues. The CDR3 region is CASSSSPWDRSLTNYGYTF. The CDR3 DNA reads TGTGCCAGCAGTAGCAGCCCCTGGGACAGAAGTCTGACTAACTATGGCTACACCTTC.

This clonotype was observed a few times. The gene calls are TRBV24-1 and TRBJ1-2; D is unclear. V gave up 3 bases and J gave up 6 bases, with 16 bases separating them. Per germline, CDR1 KGHDR and CDR2 SFDVKD. The CDR3 extends over 15 amino acids. DNA for the CDR3: TGTGCCACCAGTGATCCCAGGCGGAGGGCCGATGGCTACACCTTC. This codes for CATSDPRRRADGYTF.

This clonotype appeared a few times. This chain links TRBV5-1 with TRBJ1-1; TRBD1 matches at 8 bases. Germline CDR1 SGHRS, CDR2 YFSETQ. The CDR3 sequence is 16 residues long. The junction had 10 bases not matched to a gene; V was cut back by 5 bases and J by 1 base. CDR3 DNA: TGCGCCAGCAGGCGAAGTCCCGGGACAGGGAACACTGAAGCTTTCTTT. It encodes CASRRSPGTGNTEAFF.

CDR3 in amino acids: CASSPLLEGQYNEQFF. DNA of the CDR3: TGTGCCAGCAGCCCGCTGTTGGAGGGCCAGTACAATGAGCAGTTCTTC. The chain joins TRBV5-6 to TRBJ2-1; D possibly corresponds to TRBD2 (6 bases). CDR3 length: 16 amino acids. V lost 4 bases and J lost 4, with 18 bases in between. Germline CDR1 is SGHDT and CDR2 is YYEEEE.

V and J are TRBV5-6 and TRBJ1-2, with 8 nucleotides matching TRBD1. Trimming removed 1 base from V and 7 bases from J; junction bases left unmatched: 15. Germline values: CDR1 SGHDT, CDR2 YYEEEE. The CDR3 loop spans 17 amino acids. The CDR3 here is CASSLQNRGQGAVGYTF. The CDR3 coding sequence is TGTGCCAGCAGCTTGCAGAATAGGGGGCAGGGGGCAGTTGGCTACACCTTC.

In this sample, this clonotype turned up many times. The rearrangement uses TRBV9 and TRBJ2-1; 8 nucleotides line up with TRBD2. This CDR3 region has 15 residues. Trimming took 0 bases from V and 6 from J; bases not matched to a gene: 5. Germline V lookup: CDR1 SGDLS, CDR2 YYNGEE. The CDR3 sequence: CASSVGGLGLNEQFF. CDR3 bases: TGTGCCAGCAGCGTAGGGGGACTAGGGCTCAATGAGCAGTTCTTC. The variable domain in full, completed from reference TRBV9 and TRBJ2-1, reads DSGVTQTPKHLITATGQRVTLRCSPRSGDLSVYWYQQSLDQGLQFLIQYYNGEERAKGNILERFSAQQFPDLHSELNLSSLELGDSALYFCASSVGGLGLNEQFFGPGTRLTVL.

This clonotype was detected a few times. The chain joins TRBV12-3 or TRBV12-4 to TRBJ2-7; 8 bases align to TRBD2. This CDR3 comprises 16 residues. V was clipped by 5 bases and J by 3 bases; unmatched bases: 12. The CDR3 bases are TGTGCCAGCAGTACACGAAGCGGGAGCACCGACTACGAGCAGTACTTC. Its translation is CASSTRSGSTDYEQYF.

V gene TRBV6-5 combines with J gene TRBJ1-3; no clear D gene. Germline CDR1 MNHEY, CDR2 SVGAGI. Trimming cost V 6 bases and J 0 bases, with 9 bases left between them. CDR3 length equals 14 residues. CDR3 residues: CASRLGFSGNTIYF. Here the CDR3 DNA reads TGTGCCAGCAGACTAGGATTCTCTGGAAACACCATATATTTT.

The chain joins TRBV10-2 to TRBJ1-1, with TRBD1 matching over 8 bases. The CDR3 consists of 11 residues. Germline V gene sequence: CDR1 WSHSY, CDR2 SAAADI. V dropped 10 bases and J dropped 6; count of bases not matched to a gene: 4. In DNA, the CDR3 is TGCGCCACCCAGGGGGCTCCTGAAGCTTTCTTT. It specifies CATQGAPEAFF.

The rearrangement uses TRBV7-6 and TRBJ2-7; TRBD1 is a possible D gene (6 bases). Per the germline V gene, CDR1 is SGHVS and CDR2 is FNYEAQ. Deletions cut 5 bases from V and 3 bases from J, with 20 bases between. The CDR3 is 16 residues long. The CDR3 DNA reads TGTGCCAGCAGCCCAATCCTACAGGGTATAAGCTACGAGCAGTACTTC. Protein: CASSPILQGISYEQYF.

The V gene is TRBV20-1, the J gene TRBJ1-1; perhaps TRBD1 as D (5 bases). Trimming stripped 0 bases from V and 4 bases from J, with 12 bases between. In germline, CDR1 is DFQATT, CDR2 SNEGSKA (reference sequence). The CDR3 contains 14 residues. The CDR3 DNA is TGCAGTGCTAGAGATAGAGGGGCCGGCACTGAAGCTTTCTTT. It encodes CSARDRGAGTEAFF.

This clonotype turned up a few times. The V call is TRBV28, the J call TRBJ2-7, with D possibly being TRBD1 (6 bases). V was pared by 8 bases and J by 7 bases, with 21 bases between. CDR1 and CDR2 from the germline V gene are MDHEN and SYDVKM. The CDR3 totals 14 residues. The chain's CDR3 is CASPPGTTRMEQYF. The CDR3, as DNA: TGTGCCAGCCCCCCCGGGACAACCCGTATGGAGCAGTACTTC.

Only a few counts were recorded for this clonotype. The chain carries TRBV9 and TRBJ2-7; maybe TRBD1 (6 bases). Looked up from germline, CDR1 is SGDLS and CDR2 is YYNGEE. The V and J ends lost 4 bases and 1 base respectively, with 12 bases between them. This CDR3 has 14 amino acids. CDR3 coding DNA: TGTGCCAGCAGCCACTATACAGGGTCCTACGAGCAGTACTTC. Translation: CASSHYTGSYEQYF. The full variable domain, its missing parts supplied by reference TRBV9 and TRBJ2-7, is DSGVTQTPKHLITATGQRVTLRCSPRSGDLSVYWYQQSLDQGLQFLIQYYNGEERAKGNILERFSAQQFPDLHSELNLSSLELGDSALYFCASSHYTGSYEQYFGPGTRLTVT.

This clonotype has a single count. The chain carries TRBV6-2 or TRBV6-3 and TRBJ2-3; D remains unclear. Per germline, CDR1 MNHEY and CDR2 SVGEGT. The CDR3 contains 13 residues. V lost 9 bases, J lost 0 bases, and 10 bases lay in between. This chain's CDR3 is CASRLPSTDTQYF. For the CDR3, the DNA is TGTGCCAGTCGGTTACCGAGCACAGATACGCAGTATTTT.

This clonotype was observed a few times. The chain is built from TRBV9 and TRBJ2-7, with 7 nucleotides matching TRBD1. The CDR3 is 14 residues long. V lost 0 bases and J lost 3; bases outside the gene matches: 3. Germline V CDR1 and CDR2: SGDLS, YYNGEE. The CDR3 DNA sequence: TGTGCCAGCAGCGTAGTGGCAGGGGGCTACGAGCAGTACTTC. Translating it yields CASSVVAGGYEQYF.

The rearrangement uses TRBV5-1 and TRBJ1-2, with TRBD1 matching 9 bases. V shed 0 bases, J shed 8 bases, and the junction held 14 bases outside the gene matches. The CDR3 has 17 amino acids. Germline V CDR1 and CDR2: SGHRS, YFSETQ. The CDR3 sequence: CASSLGISGTGKEGYTF. For the CDR3, the DNA is TGCGCCAGCAGCTTGGGGATTTCCGGGACAGGGAAGGAGGGCTACACCTTC.

This chain links TRBV4-3 with TRBJ2-1; D may be TRBD2 (6 bases). The CDR3 runs 12 residues. The germline CDR1 and CDR2 sequences are LGHNA and YSLEER. The germline V and J ends were trimmed by 3 bases and 11 bases, with 11 bases remaining between them. CDR3 loop: CASSHIGGKQFF. In DNA form, the CDR3 reads TGCGCCAGCAGCCACATTGGGGGGAAGCAGTTCTTC.

This clonotype appeared many times. The rearrangement links TRBV15 to TRBJ2-2; 11 bases are a match to TRBD2. CDR3 length: 20 residues. The junction had 14 bases not matched to a gene; V was cut back by 0 bases and J by 5 bases. The germline gives CDR1 LNHNV, CDR2 YYDKDF (reference sequence). The CDR3 reads CATSRDVEVLASGGTGELFF. The CDR3, as DNA: TGTGCCACCAGCAGAGATGTAGAGGTGTTGGCTAGCGGGGGGACCGGGGAGCTGTTTTTT.

Many counts were recorded for this clonotype. The gene calls are TRBV7-6 and TRBJ1-6, with D unclear. The CDR3 is 14 amino acids. Between the trimmed V and J ends, which lost 10 bases and 7 bases, there was a span of 17 bases. CDR1 and CDR2 (germline): SGHVS, FNYEAQ. CDR3 residues: CATQLLDGNSPLHF. CDR3 in DNA: TGTGCCACCCAGCTACTCGACGGGAATTCACCCCTCCACTTT.

This clonotype is a singleton in its sample. The rearrangement links TRBV7-8 to TRBJ2-5; 14 bases agree with TRBD2. The CDR3 is 17 residues long. Trimming cost V 5 bases and J 2 bases; bases outside gene matches: 7. CDR1 and CDR2 from the germline V gene are SGHVS and FQNEAQ. This CDR3 reads CASSGRTSGRLQETQYF. The CDR3, as DNA: TGTGCCAGCAGCGGCAGGACTAGCGGGAGGTTACAAGAGACCCAGTACTTC. The variable domain in full, with the rest retrieved from reference TRBV7-8 and TRBJ2-5, is GAGVSQSPRYKVAKRGQDVALRCDPISGHVSLFWYQQALGQGPEFLTYFQNEAQLDKSGLPSDRFFAERPEGSVSTLKIQRTQQEDSAVYLCASSGRTSGRLQETQYFGPGTRLLVL.

This chain connects TRBV7-9 to TRBJ2-5, with a weak D call TRBD2 (7 bases). Trimming pared 7 bases from V and 0 bases from J, leaving 12 bases between. The germline CDR1 and CDR2 sequences are SEHNR and FQNEAQ (reference sequence). The CDR3 has 14 amino acids. The CDR3 nucleotides read TGTGCCAGCACCGAGGGGGGGTACCAAGAGACCCAGTACTTC. Protein product: CASTEGGYQETQYF.